The sequence of this TCR beta chain was determined in a study of cytomegalovirus exposure and HLA in healthy donors. Broader study findings: In an earlier analysis, in under 700 donors, most V segments appeared productive either ~90% or ~30% of the time.

The PCR employed 60 Vbeta primers together with 13 Jbeta primers. Libraries were prepared by immunoSEQ multiplex PCR; TCRdb keeps only in-frame clonotypes and omits some of them. The sample contains some 250,000 clones, 82% of which appear only once. In the case of this clone: As yet, its antigen is unknown. Other DNA sequences from this sample encode an identical CDR3 as well.

With V trimmed by 4 bases and J by 9 bases, 10 bases remained unmatched. CDR1 is MNHEY and CDR2 is SVGAGI in the germline V gene. The CDR3 runs 15 residues. The chain combines TRBV6-5 with TRBJ2-1, with 9 bases identical to TRBD2. This TCR derives from a woman aged 40-49 years in good health and CMV-seropositive. Sequencing was performed on PBMCs. CDR3: CASSFSREGRGEQFF. Written as DNA, the CDR3 is TGTGCCAGCAGTTTTTCGCGGGAGGGCCGGGGTGAGCAGTTCTTC.